The rows below give T cell receptor beta chains drawn from one sample of a study of cytomegalovirus exposure and HLA in healthy donors. Profiling relied on immunoSEQ multiplex PCR, and the TCRdb table lists in-frame clones only, not all of them. The data show approximately 150,000 clones, roughly 80% seen once. The sequenced material came from PBMCs. All receptors come from a woman aged 40 to 55 in good health and CMV-seronegative. CDR3s include the opening cysteine and the closing phenylalanine or tryptophan.

length | V | CDR3
13 | TRBV14 | CASSYGANTEAFF
14 | TRBV6-5 | CATRAGGSTGELFF
13 | TRBV10-2 | CASSESRGGGYTF
12 | TRBV29-1 | CSVVEQHGEQFF
15 | TRBV7-2 | CASSSTSSGVSGYTF
15 | TRBV11-3 | CASSQRLAGNNEQFF
14 | TRBV19 | CASSIPGGVYEQYF
14 | TRBV6-5 | CASRRRQPNEKLFF
17 | TRBV5-1 | CASSLGLAGGIVYEQYF
13 | TRBV7-6 | CASSLQTGSEQYF